The clone carrying this TCR beta chain was seen a few times. The data are from a study of shared clonotypes between healthy human individuals. The CDR3 totals 14 residues. CDR1 is SGHVS and CDR2 is FNYEAQ in the germline V gene. The ends were cut back, 1 base at V and 5 bases at J, with 12 bases in the middle. Here immunoSEQ multiplex PCR was the method, and the copy in TCRdb shows in-frame clones only, minus some. Among 190,000 or so clones, 65% to 70% were seen once, and the ten largest hold 8.5% to 12%. This chain uses TRBV7-6 with TRBJ2-7, with D uncertain. What was sequenced was memory CD4+ T cells sorted from blood. Subset meaning: CD45RA-negative fraction. The clonotype was recovered from a man between 25 and 39 years old in good health. CDR3 region: CASSLEIMHHEQYF. CDR3 sequence (DNA): TGTGCCAGCAGCTTAGAGATAATGCACCACGAGCAGTACTTC.